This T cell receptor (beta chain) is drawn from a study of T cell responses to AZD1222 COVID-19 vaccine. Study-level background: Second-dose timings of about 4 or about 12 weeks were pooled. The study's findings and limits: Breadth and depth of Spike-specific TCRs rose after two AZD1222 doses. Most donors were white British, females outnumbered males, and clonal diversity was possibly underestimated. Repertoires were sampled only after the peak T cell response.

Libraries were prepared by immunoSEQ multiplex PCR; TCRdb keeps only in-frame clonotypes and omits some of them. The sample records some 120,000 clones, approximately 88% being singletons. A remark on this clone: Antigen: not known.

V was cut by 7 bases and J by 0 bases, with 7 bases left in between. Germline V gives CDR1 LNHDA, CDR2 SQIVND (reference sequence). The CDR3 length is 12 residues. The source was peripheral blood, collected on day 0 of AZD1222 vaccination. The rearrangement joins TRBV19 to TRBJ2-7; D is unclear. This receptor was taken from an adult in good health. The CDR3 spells CASTGLSYEQYF. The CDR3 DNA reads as TGTGCCAGTACCGGGCTCTCCTACGAGCAGTACTTC. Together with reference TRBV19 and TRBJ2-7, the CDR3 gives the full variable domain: DGGITQSPKYLFRKEGQNVTLSCEQNLNHDAMYWYRQDPGQGLRLIYYSQIVNDFQKGDIAEGYSVSREKKESFPLTVTSAQKNPTAFYLCASTGLSYEQYFGPGTRLTVT.